What follows describes a single T cell receptor (beta chain). Unmatched junction bases numbered 6, after V lost 0 bases and J lost 7 bases. Germline V gene lookup returns CDR1 SGHTA and CDR2 FQGTGA. The CDR3 is made up of 16 amino acids. As handled by the study authors: The assay estimated nucleated cells by amplifying reference gene primers. TCRdb's table, derived via immunoSEQ multiplex PCR, lists solely in-frame clones and lacks some. That table supplies the V and J calls and clone size; D and trimming were determined from the DNA. The sample holds about 240,000 clones, about 86% seen once. This sample was included in a study of blood T cell repertoires in COVID-19. About the research overall: The United States, Italy and Spain were the sources of the acute and convalescent COVID-19 samples. PBMCs, B-cell-depleted T cells, or T cells were the source of the cDNA or gDNA that made up the material.

The sequence was collected from a woman of 80 years or more with acute or convalescent COVID-19. This chain joins TRBV7-3 and TRBJ2-1, with 10 bases matching TRBD2. The sequenced sample was peripheral blood. The CDR3 DNA follows: TGTGCCAGCAGCTTAACTGGCCTAGCGGGGGCGAATGAGCAGTTCTTC. Its protein product is CASSLTGLAGANEQFF.